This TCR beta chain was sequenced for a study of technical replicates of blood from a handful of donors. Germline CDR1 is GTSNPN and CDR2 is SVGIG (reference sequence). Trimming took off 7 bases at V and 0 bases at J, with 10 bases between the two ends. CDR3 length: 13 amino acids. Here immunoSEQ multiplex PCR was the method, and the copy in TCRdb shows in-frame clones only, minus some. The sample gives some 70,000 clones, 80% to 95% of which show up once; 0.36% is in the top ten. The sample was T cells isolated from PBMCs. The chain employs TRBV30 and TRBJ1-3; D remains ambiguous. The clonotype originates from a human donor in good health. Here the CDR3 reads CASRHSSGNTIYF. Written as DNA, the CDR3 is TGTGCCTCCCGACACAGCTCTGGAAACACCATATATTTT.